This T cell receptor beta chain was profiled in a study of T cell changes during pregnancy in multiple sclerosis (dated by TCRdb to about 2019). About the study as a whole: The study looked at changes in the T cell repertoire across pregnancy in women with multiple sclerosis.

Library preparation employed the immunoSEQ multiplex PCR assay. The source is immuneACCESS, and TCRdb retained only in-frame sequences with V and J called. Part of the clones is not carried over; for the studies checked, unresolved V genes explain less than half of this, and the remainder is unexplained. For this sample the table gives 100,000 or so clones, of which 94% were detected only once. The ten top clones hold about 1.7% of the sample. A note on this clone: The specificity of this receptor is unknown. It has no much larger one-base neighbor in the sample; base qualities were not kept.

The sequences come from peripheral blood, collected after pregnancy. The receptor was isolated from a female donor in good health, enrolled as a control in a pregnancy study.

The nucleotide sequence is given as TGTGCCAGCAGGGACCCTATGGGAGAAGCCTACGAGCAGTACTTC. The translation is CASRDPMGEAYEQYF. The chain was built from TRBV2 and TRBJ2-7, and possibly TRBD2, on 5 matching bases. Relative to germline, V is 6 bases shorter and J is 2 bases shorter, with 17 bases between their ends. CDR1 SNHLY and CDR2 FYNNEI are derived from the germline V gene. Reading from cysteine to phenylalanine, the CDR3 counts 15 amino acids. The CDR3 DNA has 45 bases and is translated from base 1.